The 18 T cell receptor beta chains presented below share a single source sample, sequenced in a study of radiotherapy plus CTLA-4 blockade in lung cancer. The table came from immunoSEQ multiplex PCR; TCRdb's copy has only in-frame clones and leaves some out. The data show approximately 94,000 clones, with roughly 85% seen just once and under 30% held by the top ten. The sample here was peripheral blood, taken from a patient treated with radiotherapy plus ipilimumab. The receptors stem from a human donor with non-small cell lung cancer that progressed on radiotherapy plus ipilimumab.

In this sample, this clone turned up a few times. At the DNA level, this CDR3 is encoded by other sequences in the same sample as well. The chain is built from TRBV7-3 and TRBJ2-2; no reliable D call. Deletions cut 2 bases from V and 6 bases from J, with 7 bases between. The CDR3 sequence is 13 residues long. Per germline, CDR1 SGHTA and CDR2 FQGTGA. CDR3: CASSLGPAGELFF. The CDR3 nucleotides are TGTGCCAGCAGCTTAGGCCCCGCCGGGGAGCTGTTTTTT.

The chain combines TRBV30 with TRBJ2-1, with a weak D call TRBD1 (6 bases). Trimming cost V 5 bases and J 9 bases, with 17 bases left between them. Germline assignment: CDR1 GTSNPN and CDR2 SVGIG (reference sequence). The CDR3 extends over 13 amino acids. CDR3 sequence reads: CAWDPRGFGEQFF. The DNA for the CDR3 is TGTGCCTGGGACCCCAGGGGTTTCGGTGAGCAGTTCTTC.

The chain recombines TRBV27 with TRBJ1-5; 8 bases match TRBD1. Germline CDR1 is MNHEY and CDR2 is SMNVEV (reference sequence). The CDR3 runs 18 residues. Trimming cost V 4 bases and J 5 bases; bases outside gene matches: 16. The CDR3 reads CASSSEYRPRGQYQPQHF. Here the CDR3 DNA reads TGTGCCAGCAGTTCTGAATATCGTCCCAGGGGGCAATATCAGCCCCAGCATTTT.

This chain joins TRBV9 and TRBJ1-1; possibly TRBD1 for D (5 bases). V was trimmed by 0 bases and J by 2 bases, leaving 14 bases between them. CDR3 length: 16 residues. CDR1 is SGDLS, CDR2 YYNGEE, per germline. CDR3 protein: CASSVAPGTANTEAFF. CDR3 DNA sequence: TGTGCCAGCAGCGTAGCGCCCGGGACGGCAAACACTGAAGCTTTCTTT.

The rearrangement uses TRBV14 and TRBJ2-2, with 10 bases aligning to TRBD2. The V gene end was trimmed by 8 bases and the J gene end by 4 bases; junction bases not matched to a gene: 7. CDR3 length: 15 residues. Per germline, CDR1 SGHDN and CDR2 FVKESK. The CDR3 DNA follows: TGTGCCAGCGCGCCTCTAGCGGGAGTCACCGGGGAGCTGTTTTTT. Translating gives CASAPLAGVTGELFF. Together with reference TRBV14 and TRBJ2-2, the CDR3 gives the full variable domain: EAGVTQFPSHSVIEKGQTVTLRCDPISGHDNLYWYRRVMGKEIKFLLHFVKESKQDESGMPNNRFLAERTGGTYSTLKVQPAELEDSGVYFCASAPLAGVTGELFFGEGSRLTVL.

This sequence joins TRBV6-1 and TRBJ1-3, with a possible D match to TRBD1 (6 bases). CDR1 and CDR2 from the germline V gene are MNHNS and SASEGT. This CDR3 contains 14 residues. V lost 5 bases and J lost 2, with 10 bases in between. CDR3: CASSWDTTGNTIYF. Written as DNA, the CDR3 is TGTGCCAGCAGTTGGGACACGACTGGAAACACCATATATTTT.

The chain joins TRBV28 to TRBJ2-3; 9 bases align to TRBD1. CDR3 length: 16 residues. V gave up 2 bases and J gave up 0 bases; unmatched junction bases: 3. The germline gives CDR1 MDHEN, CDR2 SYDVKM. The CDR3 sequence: CASSLGGTGSTDTQYF. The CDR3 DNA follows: TGTGCCAGCAGTTTAGGAGGGACAGGGAGCACAGATACGCAGTATTTT.

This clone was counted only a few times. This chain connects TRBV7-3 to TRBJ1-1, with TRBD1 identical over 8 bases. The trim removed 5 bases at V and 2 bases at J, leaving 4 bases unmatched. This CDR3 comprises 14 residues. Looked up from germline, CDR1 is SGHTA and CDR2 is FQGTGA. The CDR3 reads CASSPQGANTEAFF. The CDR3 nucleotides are TGTGCCAGCAGCCCCCAGGGGGCCAACACTGAAGCTTTCTTT.

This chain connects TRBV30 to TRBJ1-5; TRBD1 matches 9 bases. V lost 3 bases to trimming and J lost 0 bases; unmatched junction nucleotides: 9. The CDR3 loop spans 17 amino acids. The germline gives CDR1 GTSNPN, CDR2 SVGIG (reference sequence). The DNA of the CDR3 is TGTGCCTGGAGCCTCGGGACAGGGACAGATAGCAATCAGCCCCAGCATTTT. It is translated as CAWSLGTGTDSNQPQHF.

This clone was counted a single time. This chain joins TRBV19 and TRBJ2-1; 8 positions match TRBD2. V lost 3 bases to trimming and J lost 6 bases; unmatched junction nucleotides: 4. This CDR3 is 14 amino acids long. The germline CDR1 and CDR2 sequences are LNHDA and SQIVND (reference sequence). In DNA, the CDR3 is TGTGCCAGTAGTATTTTGGCGGGAGGCAATGAGCAGTTCTTC. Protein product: CASSILAGGNEQFF.

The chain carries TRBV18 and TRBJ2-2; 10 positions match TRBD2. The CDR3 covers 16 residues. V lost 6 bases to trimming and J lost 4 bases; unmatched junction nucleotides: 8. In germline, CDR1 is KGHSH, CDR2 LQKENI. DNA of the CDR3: TGTGCCAGCTCCACTAGCGGGATGGATAGCACCGGGGAGCTGTTTTTT. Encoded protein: CASSTSGMDSTGELFF. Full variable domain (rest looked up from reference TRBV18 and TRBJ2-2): NAGVMQNPRHLVRRRGQEARLRCSPMKGHSHVYWYRQLPEEGLKFMVYLQKENIIDESGMPKERFSAEFPKEGPSILRIQQVVRGDSAAYFCASSTSGMDSTGELFFGEGSRLTVL.

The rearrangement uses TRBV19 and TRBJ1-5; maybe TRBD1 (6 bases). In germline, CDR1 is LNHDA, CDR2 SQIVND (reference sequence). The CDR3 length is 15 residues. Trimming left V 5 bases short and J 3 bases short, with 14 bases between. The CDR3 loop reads CASSGGLLNNQPQHF. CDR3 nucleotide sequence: TGTGCCAGTAGTGGGGGGCTCCTAAACAATCAGCCCCAGCATTTT.

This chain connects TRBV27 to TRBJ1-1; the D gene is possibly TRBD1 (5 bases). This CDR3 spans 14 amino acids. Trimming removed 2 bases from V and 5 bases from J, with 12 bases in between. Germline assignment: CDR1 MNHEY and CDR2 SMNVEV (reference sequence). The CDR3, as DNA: TGTGCCAGCAGTTTAGAGGGGTTGATGACTGAAGCTTTCTTT. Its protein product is CASSLEGLMTEAFF.

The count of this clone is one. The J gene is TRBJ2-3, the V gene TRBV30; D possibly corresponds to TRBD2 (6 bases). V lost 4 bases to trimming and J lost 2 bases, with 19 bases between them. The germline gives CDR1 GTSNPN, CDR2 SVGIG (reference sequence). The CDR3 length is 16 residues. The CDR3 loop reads CAWTTSGTRVTDTQYF. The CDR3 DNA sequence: TGTGCCTGGACCACTTCCGGGACTCGTGTCACAGATACGCAGTATTTT.

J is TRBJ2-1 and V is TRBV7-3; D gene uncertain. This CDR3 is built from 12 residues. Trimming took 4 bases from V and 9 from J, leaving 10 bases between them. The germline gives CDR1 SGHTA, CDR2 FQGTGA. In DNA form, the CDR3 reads TGTGCCAGCAGCTACGATTGGGGTGAGCAGTTCTTC. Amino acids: CASSYDWGEQFF.

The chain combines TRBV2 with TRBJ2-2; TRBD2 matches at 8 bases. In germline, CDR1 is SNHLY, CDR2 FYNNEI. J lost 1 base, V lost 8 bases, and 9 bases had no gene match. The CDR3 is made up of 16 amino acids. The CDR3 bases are TGTGCCAGCTGTCTAGCGGGCACAATGAACACCGGGGAGCTGTTTTTT. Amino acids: CASCLAGTMNTGELFF.

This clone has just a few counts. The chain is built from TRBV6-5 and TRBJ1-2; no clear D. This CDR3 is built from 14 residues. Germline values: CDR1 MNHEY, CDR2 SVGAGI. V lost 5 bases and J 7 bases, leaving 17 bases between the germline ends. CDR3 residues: CASSLGSGDSGYTF. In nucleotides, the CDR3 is TGTGCCAGCAGTCTGGGGTCGGGTGATAGTGGCTACACCTTC.

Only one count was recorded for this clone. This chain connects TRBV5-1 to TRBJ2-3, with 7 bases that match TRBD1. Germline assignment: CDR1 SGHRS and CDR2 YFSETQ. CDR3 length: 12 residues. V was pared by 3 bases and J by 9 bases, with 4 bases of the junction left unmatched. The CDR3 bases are TGCGCCAGCAGCTCCACAGGGGAGACGCAGTATTTT. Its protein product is CASSSTGETQYF.